This T cell receptor beta chain emerged from a study of CD8 T cells in Susac syndrome. cDNA came from roughly 0.53 to 1 ug RNA primed by random hexamers. The TCR beta CDR3 was amplified by immunoSEQ multiplex PCR across 54 Vbeta, 13 Jbeta. From the immunoSEQ multiplex PCR reads, TCRdb called clonotypes with MiXCR, one entry per CDR3 protein. The sample records about 300,000 distinct CDR3 sequences, 65% to 90% being singletons. As to this clonotype: Its antigen is unidentified.

General study points: As the study acknowledged, the number of individuals who were part of its TCR sequencing and HLA analysis was relatively small.

The material sequenced was CD8+ T cells from PBMCs. This TCR was sampled from a human donor with multiple sclerosis.

CDR3 in DNA: TGTGCCAGCAGAAGTTTCAGCGGGAGTGAAGATTACGAGCAGTACTTC. The encoded protein is CASRSFSGSEDYEQYF. The genes are TRBV28 and TRBJ2-7; TRBD2 agrees at 8 bases. V lost 6 bases and J lost 4; bases outside the gene matches: 14. Germline CDR1 and CDR2: MDHEN and SYDVKM. The CDR3 has 16 amino acids.